The text below deals with one T cell receptor (beta chain). The antigen is not known. With 5 bases clipped from V and 8 bases from J, the junction kept 9 bases outside the gene matches. The CDR3 has 15 amino acids. Germline V CDR1 and CDR2: SGHTA, FQGTGA. These data belong to a study of tumor-infiltrating lymphocytes in localized non-small cell lung cancer. Study at large: Some samples were collected after neoadjuvant chemotherapy; smokers, never-smokers and several histologies were included.

Study-wide points: Different pieces of the same tissue went to different assays, confounding technical variation with intratumor heterogeneity. Only some patients had TCR sequencing, depending on available tissue.

Assay: immunoSEQ multiplex PCR; the TCRdb copy retains only in-frame clones and omits some. The sample includes approximately 10,000 clones, 60% to 80% of them seen just once. Sequenced sample: lung tumor tissue. This chain connects TRBV7-3 to TRBJ1-6; 7 bases line up with TRBD1. This receptor was taken from a human donor with non-small cell lung cancer. The CDR3 region is CASSLQGGGDSPLHF. As DNA, the CDR3 is TGTGCCAGCAGCCTTCAGGGGGGAGGGGATTCACCCCTCCACTTT. Full variable domain (rest looked up from reference TRBV7-3 and TRBJ1-6): GAGVSQTPSNKVTEKGKYVELRCDPISGHTALYWYRQSLGQGPEFLIYFQGTGAADDSGLPNDRFFAVRPEGSVSTLKIQRTERGDSAVYLCASSLQGGGDSPLHFGNGTRLTVT.